The 10 T cell receptor beta chains in this list originate from one sample, sequenced in a study of T cells in tuberculosis. Time point in this sample: new active TB diagnosis, blood taken before or within 7 days of starting treatment. Profiled with immunoSEQ multiplex PCR; TCRdb holds only in-frame clones, not every one. Of some 49,000 clones in the sample, 90% to 95% were seen once. The material sequenced was PBMCs, taken at tuberculosis diagnosis. The receptor source for this set is an adult with tuberculosis.

The J gene is TRBJ1-5, the V gene TRBV9, with 9 bases fitting TRBD1. This CDR3 region has 14 residues. Germline V gives CDR1 SGDLS, CDR2 YYNGEE. The ends lost 3 bases at V and 4 bases at J; junction bases unmatched: 2. CDR3 loop: CASSAGQGNQPQHF. The CDR3 DNA reads TGTGCCAGCAGCGCCGGACAGGGGAATCAGCCCCAGCATTTT.

The chain combines TRBV28 with TRBJ1-1; D is ambiguous. Germline CDR1 MDHEN, CDR2 SYDVKM. V shed 7 bases and J shed 6 bases, with 9 bases lying between them. This CDR3 has 11 residues. The CDR3 loop is CASTRLAEAFF. In DNA, the CDR3 is TGTGCCAGCACCCGACTGGCTGAAGCTTTCTTT.

This chain connects TRBV15 to TRBJ2-7; 8 positions agree with TRBD2. The germline gives CDR1 LNHNV, CDR2 YYDKDF (reference sequence). The CDR3 is 17 residues long. V gave up 0 bases and J gave up 7 bases; unmatched junction bases: 14. The CDR3 is CATSRDLSGSFPEEQYF. For the CDR3, the DNA is TGTGCCACCAGCAGAGATCTCAGCGGGAGTTTCCCTGAGGAGCAGTACTTC.

The chain links TRBV6-5 to TRBJ2-7, with D tentatively TRBD2 (5 bases). The V and J ends lost 7 bases and 1 base respectively, with 11 bases between them. The CDR3 runs 13 residues. Germline V gene lookup returns CDR1 MNHEY and CDR2 SVGAGI. CDR3 nucleotide sequence: TGTGCCAGCACCCCGGCGGGTTCCTACGAGCAGTACTTC. The encoded protein is CASTPAGSYEQYF.

V gene TRBV18 combines with J gene TRBJ2-7; 10 bases are a match to TRBD2. This CDR3 comprises 14 residues. The germline CDR1 and CDR2 sequences are KGHSH and LQKENI. Trimming took 2 bases from V and 5 from J; bases not matched to a gene: 3. The CDR3 spells CASSPRLAGDEQYF. As DNA, the CDR3 is TGTGCCAGCTCACCAAGGCTAGCGGGAGACGAGCAGTACTTC.

This clone appeared once. This rearrangement joins TRBV9 to TRBJ2-7; 10 bases are a match to TRBD1. From germline, CDR1 is SGDLS and CDR2 YYNGEE. V gave up 2 bases and J gave up 6 bases; unmatched junction bases: 11. The CDR3 sequence is 16 residues long. In DNA, the CDR3 is TGTGCCAGCAGCGTGACCCCGGACAGGGGGTTAGGCGAGCAGTACTTC. This encodes CASSVTPDRGLGEQYF.

This chain joins TRBV7-9 and TRBJ2-2, with a tentative D call TRBD2 (5 bases). Germline CDR1 SEHNR, CDR2 FQNEAQ (reference sequence). V was trimmed by 5 bases and J by 2 bases, leaving 15 bases between them. The CDR3 spans 16 residues. CDR3 in amino acids: CASSGEGGRNTGELFF. CDR3 bases: TGTGCCAGCAGCGGAGAGGGCGGGCGAAACACCGGGGAGCTGTTTTTT. Full variable domain (missing parts from reference TRBV7-9 and TRBJ2-2): DTGVSQNPRHKITKRGQNVTFRCDPISEHNRLYWYRQTLGQGPEFLTYFQNEAQLEKSRLLSDRFSAERPKGSFSTLEIQRTEQGDSAMYLCASSGEGGRNTGELFFGEGSRLTVL.

The chain carries TRBV2 and TRBJ1-5; D is unresolved. The CDR3 sequence is 16 residues long. V lost 1 base and J lost 1, with 11 bases in between. Germline V gene data show CDR1 as SNHLY and CDR2 as FYNNEI. CDR3 region: CASSEGSGRSNQPQHF. The CDR3 DNA follows: TGTGCCAGCAGTGAAGGATCTGGCAGAAGCAATCAGCCCCAGCATTTT.

The genes are TRBV5-1 and TRBJ2-1; D is perhaps TRBD2 (6 bases). This CDR3 is built from 16 residues. Germline V gene sequence: CDR1 SGHRS, CDR2 YFSETQ. With 4 bases removed from V and 4 bases from J, the gap between germline ends came to 18 bases. CDR3 nucleotides: TGCGCCAGCAGCGGCGAGGTGTCGGGAGCGTACAATGAGCAGTTCTTC. Encoded protein: CASSGEVSGAYNEQFF.

Here the CDR3 reads CASSLGVNQPQHF. The CDR3 coding sequence is TGTGCCAGCAGCTTGGGAGTTAATCAGCCCCAGCATTTT. V gene TRBV5-6 combines with J gene TRBJ1-5; D ambiguous. Trimming shortened V by 0 bases and J by 4 bases, and 5 bases separated the two germline ends. The CDR3 spans 13 residues. From germline, CDR1 is SGHDT and CDR2 YYEEEE. The complete variable domain, with remaining parts taken from reference TRBV5-6 and TRBJ1-5, reads DAGVTQSPTHLIKTRGQQVTLRCSPKSGHDTVSWYQQALGQGPQFIFQYYEEEERQRGNFPDRFSGHQFPNYSSELNVNALLLGDSALYLCASSLGVNQPQHFGDGTRLSIL.